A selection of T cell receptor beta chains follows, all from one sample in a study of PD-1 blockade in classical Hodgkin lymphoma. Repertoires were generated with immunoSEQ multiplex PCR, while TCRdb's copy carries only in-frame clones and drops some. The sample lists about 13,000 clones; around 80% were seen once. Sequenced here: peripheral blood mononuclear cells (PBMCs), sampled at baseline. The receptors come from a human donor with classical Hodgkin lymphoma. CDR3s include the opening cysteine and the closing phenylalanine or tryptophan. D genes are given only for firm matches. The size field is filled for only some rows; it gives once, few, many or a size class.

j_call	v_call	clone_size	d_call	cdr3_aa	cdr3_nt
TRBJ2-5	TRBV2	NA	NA	CASRGNPVQETQYF	TGTGCCAGCAGGGGCAATCCTGTACAAGAGACCCAGTACTTC
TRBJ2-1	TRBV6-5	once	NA	CASSSQGYYNEQFF	TGTGCCAGCAGTTCCCAGGGTTACTACAATGAGCAGTTCTTC
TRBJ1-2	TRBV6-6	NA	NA	CASSRAGQGYGYTF	TGTGCCAGCAGCCGGGCGGGGCAGGGTTATGGCTACACCTTC
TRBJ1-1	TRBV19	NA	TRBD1	CASSIRRGTGGSEAFF	TGTGCCAGTAGTATAAGGAGGGGGACAGGGGGGTCGGAAGCTTTCTTT
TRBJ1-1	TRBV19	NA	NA	CASSDVPRRPKAFF	TGTGCCAGTAGTGACGTCCCGCGGAGGCCGAAAGCTTTCTTT
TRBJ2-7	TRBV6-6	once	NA	CASSRTAYEQYF	TGTGCCAGCAGCCGGACAGCCTACGAGCAGTACTTC
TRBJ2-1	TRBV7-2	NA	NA	CASSFGVNEQFF	TGTGCCAGCAGCTTTGGGGTCAATGAGCAGTTCTTC
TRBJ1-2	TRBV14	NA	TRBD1	CASSLPGGAADGYTF	TGTGCCAGCAGCCTACCAGGGGGGGCTGCGGATGGCTACACCTTC
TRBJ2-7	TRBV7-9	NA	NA	CASSLSKGNYEQYF	TGTGCCAGCAGCTTAAGCAAGGGGAACTACGAGCAGTACTTC
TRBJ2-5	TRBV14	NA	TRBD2	CASSRAGTSGGTQYF	TGTGCCAGCAGCCGAGCCGGGACTAGCGGGGGGACCCAGTACTTC
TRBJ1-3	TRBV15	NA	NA	CATSRDWPEPGNTIYF	TGTGCCACCAGCAGAGATTGGCCGGAGCCTGGAAACACCATATATTTT
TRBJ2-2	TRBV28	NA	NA	CASTESGKGNTGELFF	TGTGCCAGCACGGAAAGTGGGAAAGGAAACACCGGGGAGCTGTTTTTT
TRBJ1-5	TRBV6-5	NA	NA	CASSLRDSNQPQHF	TGTGCCAGCAGTTTAAGGGATAGCAATCAGCCCCAGCATTTT
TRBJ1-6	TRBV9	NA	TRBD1	CASSVTFRDSDSPLHF	TGTGCCAGCAGCGTAACATTCCGGGACAGTGATTCACCCCTCCACTTT
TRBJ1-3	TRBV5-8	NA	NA	CASNDRRRVRGNTIYF	TGTGCCAGCAACGATCGGCGCAGGGTGCGGGGAAACACCATATATTTT
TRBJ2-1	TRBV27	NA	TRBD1	CASSLGTDNEQFF	TGTGCCAGCAGTTTAGGGACAGACAATGAGCAGTTCTTC
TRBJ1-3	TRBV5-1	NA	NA	CASSKTGLSSGNTIYF	TGCGCCAGCAGTAAAACCGGGCTTTCCTCTGGAAACACCATATATTTT
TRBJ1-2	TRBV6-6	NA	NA	CASSPTQTTIYGYTF	TGTGCCAGCAGCCCCACCCAGACCACCATCTATGGCTACACCTTC
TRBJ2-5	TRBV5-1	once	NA	CASSLEAGFGETQYF	TGCGCCAGCAGCTTGGAGGCAGGGTTTGGAGAGACCCAGTACTTC
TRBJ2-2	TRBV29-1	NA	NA	CSVEEGWGNTGELFF	TGCAGCGTTGAAGAGGGGTGGGGGAACACCGGGGAGCTGTTTTTT
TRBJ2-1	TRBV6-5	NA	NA	CASSYSSFVNEQFF	TGTGCCAGCAGTTACTCGAGTTTCGTCAATGAGCAGTTCTTC
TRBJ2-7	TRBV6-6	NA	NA	CASVGIAGFSYEQYF	TGTGCCAGCGTGGGTATTGCCGGGTTCTCCTACGAGCAGTACTTC
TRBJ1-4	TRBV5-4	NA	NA	CASSLEGLNGKLFF	TGTGCCAGCAGCCTGGAGGGGCTGAACGGAAAACTGTTTTTT
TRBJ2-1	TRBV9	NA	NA	CASSAGFRADPNNEQFF	TGTGCCAGCAGCGCAGGATTCCGGGCGGACCCCAACAATGAGCAGTTCTTC
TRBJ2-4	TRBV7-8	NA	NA	CASSLELEEARRGF	TGTGCCAGCAGCTTAGAGCTAGAGGAAGCAAGAAGGGGCTTC
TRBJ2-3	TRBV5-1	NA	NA	CASRSDLGILTDTQYF	TGCGCCAGCAGATCCGACTTGGGCATTCTGACAGATACGCAGTATTTT
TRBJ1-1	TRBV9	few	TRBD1	CASSPDRVNTEAFF	TGTGCCAGCAGCCCGGACAGGGTTAACACTGAAGCTTTCTTT
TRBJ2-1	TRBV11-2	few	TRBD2	CAASRTRGEGEQFF	TGTGCCGCTTCCCGGACTAGGGGTGAGGGTGAGCAGTTCTTC
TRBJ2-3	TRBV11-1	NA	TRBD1	CASSEGTGGTDTQYF	TGTGCCAGCAGCGAAGGGACAGGGGGCACAGATACGCAGTATTTT
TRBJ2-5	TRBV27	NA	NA	CASSLTVRAGWGQETQYF	TGTGCCAGCAGTTTAACGGTTCGGGCTGGATGGGGACAAGAGACCCAGTACTTC
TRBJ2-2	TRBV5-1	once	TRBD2	CASSLARASGARNTGELFF	TGCGCCAGCAGCTTGGCCAGGGCTAGCGGAGCCCGAAACACCGGGGAGCTGTTTTTT
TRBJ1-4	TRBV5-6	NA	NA	CASSGGMWGGPNEKLFF	TGTGCCAGCAGCGGTGGCATGTGGGGGGGTCCTAATGAAAAACTGTTTTTT
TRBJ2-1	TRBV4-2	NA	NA	CASSPGWDEQFF	TGTGCCAGCAGCCCTGGTTGGGATGAGCAGTTCTTC
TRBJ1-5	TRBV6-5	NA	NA	CASSLSGWEPQHF	TGTGCCAGCAGTCTTTCGGGTTGGGAGCCCCAGCATTTT
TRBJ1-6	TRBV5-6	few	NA	CASSLGRADSPLHF	TGTGCCAGCAGCTTGGGCAGGGCCGATTCACCCCTCCACTTT
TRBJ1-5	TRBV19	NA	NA	CASSPVSNQPQHF	TGTGCCAGTAGTCCAGTTAGCAATCAGCCCCAGCATTTT
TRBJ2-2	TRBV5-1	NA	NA	CASSFGDTGELFF	TGCGCCAGCAGCTTCGGGGACACCGGGGAGCTGTTTTTT
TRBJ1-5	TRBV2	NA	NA	CASNPGANQPQHF	TGTGCCAGCAACCCAGGGGCAAATCAGCCCCAGCATTTT
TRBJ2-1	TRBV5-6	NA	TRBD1	CASSLGQGGNEQFF	TGTGCCAGCAGCTTAGGACAGGGGGGGAATGAGCAGTTCTTC
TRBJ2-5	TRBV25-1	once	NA	CASSATTGSEQETQYF	TGTGCCAGCAGTGCGACGACAGGAAGCGAGCAAGAGACCCAGTACTTC
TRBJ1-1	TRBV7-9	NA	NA	CASSLELESEAFF	TGTGCCAGCAGCTTAGAACTTGAGTCTGAAGCTTTCTTT
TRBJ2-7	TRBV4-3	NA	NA	CASSQDFPASVFQYEQYF	TGCGCCAGCAGCCAAGACTTTCCGGCCTCGGTTTTTCAGTACGAGCAGTACTTC